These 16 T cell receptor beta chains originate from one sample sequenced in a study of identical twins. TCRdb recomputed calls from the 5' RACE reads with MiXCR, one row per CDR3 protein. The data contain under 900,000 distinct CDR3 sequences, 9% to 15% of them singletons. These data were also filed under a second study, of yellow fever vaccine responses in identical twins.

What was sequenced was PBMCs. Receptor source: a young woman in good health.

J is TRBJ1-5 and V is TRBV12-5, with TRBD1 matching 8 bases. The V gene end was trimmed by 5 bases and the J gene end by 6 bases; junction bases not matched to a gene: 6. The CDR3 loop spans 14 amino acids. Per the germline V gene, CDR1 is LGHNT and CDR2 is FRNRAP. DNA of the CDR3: TGTGCTAGTGGTCCCGAGACAGGGGTTCAGCCCCAGCATTTT. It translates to CASGPETGVQPQHF.

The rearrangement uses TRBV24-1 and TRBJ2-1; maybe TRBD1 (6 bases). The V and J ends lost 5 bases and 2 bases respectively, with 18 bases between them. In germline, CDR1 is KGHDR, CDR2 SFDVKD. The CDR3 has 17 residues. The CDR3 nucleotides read TGTGCCACCAGTGCCCAAGGGGGTATCCTTCCCTACAATGAGCAGTTCTTC. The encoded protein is CATSAQGGILPYNEQFF.

CDR3 loop: CATSRAGAGAGNSPLHF. The CDR3 DNA reads TGTGCCACCAGCAGAGCTGGGGCAGGGGCAGGGAATTCACCCCTCCACTTT. V usage is TRBV15 and J usage is TRBJ1-6, with a tentative D call TRBD1 (6 bases). The CDR3 runs to 17 residues. The ends were cut back, 1 base at V and 7 bases at J, with 17 bases in the middle. The germline gives CDR1 LNHNV, CDR2 YYDKDF (reference sequence).

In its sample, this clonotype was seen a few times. CDR3 region: CSARQGLSYEQYV. As DNA, the CDR3 is TGCAGTGCTAGACAGGGGCTTAGTTACGAGCAGTACGTC. The chain uses TRBV20-1 and TRBJ2-7; perhaps TRBD1 as D (6 bases). V lost 2 bases to trimming and J lost 4 bases, with 12 bases between them. The CDR3 length is 13 residues. Germline assignment: CDR1 DFQATT and CDR2 SNEGSKA (reference sequence).

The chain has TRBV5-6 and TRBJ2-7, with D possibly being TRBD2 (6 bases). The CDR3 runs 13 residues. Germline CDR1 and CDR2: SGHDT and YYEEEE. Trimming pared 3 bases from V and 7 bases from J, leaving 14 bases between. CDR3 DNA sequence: TGTGCCAGCAGCTCCCTTCGCGGAGGGGAGCAGTACGTC. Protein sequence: CASSSLRGGEQYV.

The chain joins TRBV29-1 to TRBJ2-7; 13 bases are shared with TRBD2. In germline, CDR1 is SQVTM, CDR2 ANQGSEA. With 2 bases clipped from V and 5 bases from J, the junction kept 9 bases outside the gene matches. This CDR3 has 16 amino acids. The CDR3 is CSVERSPGLAGNEQYF. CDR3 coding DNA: TGCAGCGTTGAAAGATCTCCGGGACTAGCGGGAAACGAGCAGTACTTC.

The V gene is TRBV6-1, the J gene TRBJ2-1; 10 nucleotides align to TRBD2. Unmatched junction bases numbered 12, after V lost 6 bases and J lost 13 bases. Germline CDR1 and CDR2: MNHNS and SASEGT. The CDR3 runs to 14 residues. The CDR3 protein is CASSQVSSGGPQFF. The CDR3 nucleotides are TGTGCCAGCAGCCAGGTTTCTAGCGGGGGCCCCCAGTTCTTC.

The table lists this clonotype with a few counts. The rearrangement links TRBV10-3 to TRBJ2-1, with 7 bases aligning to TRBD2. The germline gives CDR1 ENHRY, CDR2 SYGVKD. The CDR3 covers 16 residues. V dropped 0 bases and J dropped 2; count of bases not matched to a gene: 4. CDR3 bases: TGTGCCATCAGTGAGTCACTAGCGTCCCCCTACAATGAGCAGTTCTTC. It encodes CAISESLASPYNEQFF.

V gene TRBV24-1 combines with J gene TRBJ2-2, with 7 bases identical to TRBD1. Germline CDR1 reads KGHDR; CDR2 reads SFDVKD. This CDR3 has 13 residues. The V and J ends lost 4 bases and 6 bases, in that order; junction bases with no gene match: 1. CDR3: CATSEQGAGELFF. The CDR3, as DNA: TGTGCCACCAGTGAGCAGGGGGCCGGGGAGCTGTTTTTT.

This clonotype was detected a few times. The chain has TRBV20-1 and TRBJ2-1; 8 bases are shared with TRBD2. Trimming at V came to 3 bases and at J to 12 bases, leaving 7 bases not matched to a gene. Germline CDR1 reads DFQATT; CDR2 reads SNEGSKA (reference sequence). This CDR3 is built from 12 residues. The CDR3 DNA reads TGCAGTGCTAGCCTTAGCGGGATAGTGCAGTTCTTC. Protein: CSASLSGIVQFF.

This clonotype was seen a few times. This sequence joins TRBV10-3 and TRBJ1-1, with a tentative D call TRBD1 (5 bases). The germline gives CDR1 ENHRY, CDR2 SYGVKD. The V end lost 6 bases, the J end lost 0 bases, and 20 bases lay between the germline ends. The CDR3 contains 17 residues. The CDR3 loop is CAIRTRDRPAVNTEAFF. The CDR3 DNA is TGTGCCATCAGGACCCGGGACCGCCCGGCGGTGAACACTGAAGCTTTCTTT.

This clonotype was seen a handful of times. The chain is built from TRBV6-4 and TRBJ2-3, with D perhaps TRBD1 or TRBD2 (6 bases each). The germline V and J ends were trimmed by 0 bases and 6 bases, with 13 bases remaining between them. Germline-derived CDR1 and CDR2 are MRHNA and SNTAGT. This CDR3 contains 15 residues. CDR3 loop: CASSDSRQGRDTQYF. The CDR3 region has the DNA TGTGCCAGCAGTGACTCGAGGCAGGGGAGGGATACGCAGTATTTT.

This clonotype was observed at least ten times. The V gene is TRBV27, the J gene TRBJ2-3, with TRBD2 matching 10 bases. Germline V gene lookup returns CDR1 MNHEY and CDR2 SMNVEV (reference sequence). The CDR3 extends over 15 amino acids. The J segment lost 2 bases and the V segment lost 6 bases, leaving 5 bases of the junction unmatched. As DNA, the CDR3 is TGTGCCAGCAGAGCTAGCGGGAGTAACACAGATACGCAGTATTTT. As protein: CASRASGSNTDTQYF.

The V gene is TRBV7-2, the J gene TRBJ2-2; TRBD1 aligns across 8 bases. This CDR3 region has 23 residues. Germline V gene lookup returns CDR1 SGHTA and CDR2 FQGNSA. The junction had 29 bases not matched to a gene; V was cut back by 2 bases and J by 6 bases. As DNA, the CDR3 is TGTGCCAGCAGCTTAATTGCAGGGCAGGGGGCTCAGAAAGAACTGACTCAGGCCGGGGAGCTGTTTTTT. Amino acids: CASSLIAGQGAQKELTQAGELFF.

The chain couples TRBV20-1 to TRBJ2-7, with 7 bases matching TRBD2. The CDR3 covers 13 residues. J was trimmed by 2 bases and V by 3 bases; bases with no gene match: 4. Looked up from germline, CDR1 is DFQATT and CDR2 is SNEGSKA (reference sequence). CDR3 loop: CSARGRVPYEQYV. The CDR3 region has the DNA TGCAGTGCTAGGGGGAGGGTACCCTACGAGCAGTACGTC.

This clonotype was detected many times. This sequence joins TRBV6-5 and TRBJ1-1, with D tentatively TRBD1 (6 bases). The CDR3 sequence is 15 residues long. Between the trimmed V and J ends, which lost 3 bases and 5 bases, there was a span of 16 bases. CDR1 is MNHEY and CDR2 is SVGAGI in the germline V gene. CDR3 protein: CASSYHRDMGTEAFF. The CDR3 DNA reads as TGTGCCAGCAGTTATCACCGGGACATGGGAACTGAAGCTTTCTTT.